The 31 T cell receptor beta chains below all came from one sample that was sequenced in a study of shared clonotypes between healthy human individuals. Method: immunoSEQ multiplex PCR; TCRdb's copy keeps in-frame clones and lacks some. Among 600,000 to 800,000 clones, around 77% were seen once, and the ten largest hold roughly 1.8%. Input material: memory CD4+ T cells sorted from blood. The subset: CD45RA-negative fraction. All receptors come from a woman in her thirties in good health.

The V gene is TRBV10-3, the J gene TRBJ2-2; a weak D match, TRBD1 (6 bases). There are 13 residues in the CDR3. The V gene lost 1 base and the J gene lost 7 bases, with 7 bases spanning the gap. Germline V CDR1 and CDR2: ENHRY, SYGVKD. The CDR3 sequence is CAISELQGGELFF. Written as DNA, the CDR3 is TGTGCCATCAGTGAGTTACAGGGCGGGGAGCTGTTTTTT.

The CDR3 nucleotides are TGTGCCAGCAGAAAGGACCTGAACACTGAAGCTTTCTTT. Amino acid sequence: CASRKDLNTEAFF. V is TRBV28 and J is TRBJ1-1; D is unclear. V shed 6 bases and J shed 0 bases, with 8 bases lying between them. The CDR3 consists of 13 residues. CDR1 MDHEN and CDR2 SYDVKM come from the germline V gene. Based on the CDR3 plus reference TRBV28 and TRBJ1-1, the full variable domain is DVKVTQSSRYLVKRTGEKVFLECVQDMDHENMFWYRQDPGLGLRLIYFSYDVKMKEKGDIPEGYSVSREKKERFSLILESASTNQTSMYLCASRKDLNTEAFFGQGTRLTVV.

In its sample, this clone was seen a few times. A much bigger clone sits one base away, suggesting this may be a read error. The chain recombines TRBV5-4 with TRBJ2-3, with D unresolved. The CDR3 runs 12 residues. Per germline, CDR1 SGHNT and CDR2 YYREEE (reference sequence). Trimming left V 2 bases short and J 2 bases short, with 3 bases between. CDR3: CASSFDTDTQYF. The CDR3 coding sequence is TGTGCCAGCAGCTTCGACACAGATACGCAGTATTTT.

This clone has a count of ten or more. J is TRBJ2-1 and V is TRBV15, with 7 bases fitting TRBD2. This CDR3 contains 16 residues. V shed 2 bases, J shed 3 bases, and the junction held 7 bases outside the gene matches. Germline V gene sequence: CDR1 LNHNV, CDR2 YYDKDF (reference sequence). The CDR3 bases are TGTGCCACCAGCAGAATCGGGGGGAGGAGCTACAATGAGCAGTTCTTC. Residues: CATSRIGGRSYNEQFF.

V and J are TRBV28 and TRBJ1-5; the match to TRBD1 covers 8 bases. Germline V gives CDR1 MDHEN, CDR2 SYDVKM. The V gene end was trimmed by 3 bases and the J gene end by 4 bases; junction bases not matched to a gene: 5. This CDR3 contains 15 residues. CDR3 residues: CASSLRRQGNQPQHF. Written as DNA, the CDR3 is TGTGCCAGCAGTTTGCGGAGACAGGGGAATCAGCCCCAGCATTTT.

The chain joins TRBV5-1 to TRBJ2-7, with a possible D match to TRBD1 (5 bases). This CDR3 contains 14 residues. Germline V CDR1 and CDR2: SGHRS, YFSETQ. Trimming removed 0 bases at V and 6 bases at J, with 13 bases between. In nucleotides, the CDR3 is TGCGCCAGCAGCTTGGATCCAGGGCCCCTCGAGCAGTACTTC. It yields the protein CASSLDPGPLEQYF.

This clone was recorded a few times. The same CDR3 can be traced to other DNA sequences in this sample. This chain connects TRBV5-1 to TRBJ1-3, with D uncertain. This CDR3 has 14 residues. Per the germline V gene, CDR1 is SGHRS and CDR2 is YFSETQ. Trimming took off 0 bases at V and 0 bases at J, with 4 bases between the two ends. CDR3 nucleotides: TGCGCCAGCAGCTTGGGCAGCTCTGGAAACACCATATATTTT. Translated, it gives CASSLGSSGNTIYF.

As concerns this clone: The same CDR3 is also encoded by other DNA sequences in this sample. This chain uses TRBV5-1 with TRBJ2-3; D remains unclear. Germline CDR1 SGHRS, CDR2 YFSETQ. Trimming took off 0 bases at V and 6 bases at J, with 11 bases between the two ends. This CDR3 region has 14 residues. The CDR3 nucleotides are TGCGCCAGCAGCTTGGGGCAGGAACTCGATACGCAGTATTTT. It codes for CASSLGQELDTQYF.

This chain links TRBV7-3 with TRBJ2-7; D possibly corresponds to TRBD2 (6 bases). Trimming took 2 bases from V and 1 from J, leaving 12 bases between them. Per germline, CDR1 SGHTA and CDR2 FQGTGA. This CDR3 has 15 amino acids. CDR3 amino acids: CASSLPIAGSYEQYF. The CDR3 nucleotides read TGTGCCAGCAGCTTACCTATCGCGGGGTCCTACGAGCAGTACTTC.

The chain uses TRBV2 and TRBJ2-2; the D is unclear. CDR1 SNHLY and CDR2 FYNNEI come from the germline V gene. Trimming pared 11 bases from V and 1 base from J, leaving 11 bases between. CDR3 size: 13 residues. The CDR3 sequence is CAGRTENTGELFF. The CDR3 nucleotides read TGTGCCGGAAGGACGGAGAACACCGGGGAGCTGTTTTTT.

This rearrangement joins TRBV6-5 to TRBJ1-1; tentative D call: TRBD1 (5 bases). The CDR3 length is 14 residues. The V gene's germline CDR1 is MNHEY and CDR2 SVGAGI. Deletions cut 2 bases from V and 5 bases from J, with 12 bases between. The CDR3 is CASSYGGERTEAFF. The CDR3 bases are TGTGCCAGCAGTTACGGGGGTGAGAGGACTGAAGCTTTCTTT.

The rearrangement joins TRBV5-1 to TRBJ1-1; D might be TRBD1 (6 bases). Deletions cut 0 bases from V and 5 bases from J, with 11 bases between. CDR3 size: 14 residues. In germline, CDR1 is SGHRS, CDR2 YFSETQ. The DNA of the CDR3 is TGCGCCAGCAGCTTGGGAGGGGGGCCGACTGAAGCTTTCTTT. This sequence encodes CASSLGGGPTEAFF. The entire variable domain, with the rest obtained from reference TRBV5-1 and TRBJ1-1, is as follows: KAGVTQTPRYLIKTRGQQVTLSCSPISGHRSVSWYQQTPGQGLQFLFEYFSETQRNKGNFPGRFSGRQFSNSRSEMNVSTLELGDSALYLCASSLGGGPTEAFFGQGTRLTVV.

This clone has a single count. This sample includes further DNA sequences coding for the same CDR3. The rearrangement uses TRBV30 and TRBJ1-2, with TRBD1 matching over 7 bases. Germline values: CDR1 GTSNPN, CDR2 SVGIG (reference sequence). CDR3 size: 15 residues. The trim removed 5 bases at V and 0 bases at J, leaving 9 bases unmatched. The CDR3 reads CAWDRSGTANYGYTF. DNA of the CDR3: TGTGCCTGGGATAGGTCCGGGACAGCTAACTATGGCTACACCTTC. The variable domain in full, completed from reference TRBV30 and TRBJ1-2, reads SQTIHQWPATLVQPVGSPLSLECTVEGTSNPNLYWYRQAAGRGLQLLFYSVGIGQISSEVPQNLSASRPQDRQFILSSKKLLLSDSGFYLCAWDRSGTANYGYTFGSGTRLTVV.

The J gene is TRBJ2-5, the V gene TRBV15; 9 bases are a match to TRBD1. The CDR3 covers 17 residues. Germline lookup yields CDR1 LNHNV and CDR2 YYDKDF (reference sequence). With V trimmed by 1 base and J by 5 bases, 11 bases remained unmatched. As DNA, the CDR3 is TGTGCCACCAGCAGAGGGATCCGGACAGGGGAGTTGGAGACCCAGTACTTC. Translation: CATSRGIRTGELETQYF.

This chain joins TRBV7-8 and TRBJ1-5; no reliable D call. Trimming removed 5 bases from V and 4 bases from J, with 9 bases in between. Germline CDR1 reads SGHVS; CDR2 reads FQNEAQ. The CDR3 runs 13 residues. Here the CDR3 reads CASSMDRNQPQHF. DNA of the CDR3: TGTGCCAGCAGCATGGACCGTAATCAGCCCCAGCATTTT.

V is TRBV6-1 and J is TRBJ1-2; D uncertain. Trimming removed 11 bases at V and 1 base at J, with 11 bases between. Germline V gene lookup returns CDR1 MNHNS and CDR2 SASEGT. The CDR3 covers 12 residues. Here the CDR3 reads CASLWGNYGYTF. The CDR3 DNA reads TGTGCCTCCCTCTGGGGTAACTATGGCTACACCTTC.

The V and J genes are TRBV11-2 and TRBJ1-2; D may be TRBD1 (6 bases). The CDR3 extends over 16 amino acids. The germline V and J ends were trimmed by 4 bases and 4 bases, with 19 bases remaining between them. Germline values: CDR1 SGHAT, CDR2 FQNNGV. Written as DNA, the CDR3 is TGTGCCAGCAGCTCACCGAGGGGGGGCCTTGGCTATGGCTACACCTTC. Translation gives CASSSPRGGLGYGYTF.

This clone has a handful of counts. Other DNA sequences within the sample encode an identical CDR3. The chain couples TRBV2 to TRBJ1-5; 7 bases agree with TRBD1. The CDR3 contains 14 residues. V dropped 6 bases and J dropped 3; count of bases not matched to a gene: 5. Germline V gives CDR1 SNHLY, CDR2 FYNNEI. Here the CDR3 DNA reads TGTGCCAGCAGCCTACAGGGGTTCAATCAGCCCCAGCATTTT. It encodes CASSLQGFNQPQHF.

This clone was recorded at least ten times. This chain joins TRBV6-5 and TRBJ2-5; D not resolved. The length of the CDR3 is 13 residues. V lost 6 bases to trimming and J lost 5 bases, with 13 bases between them. Germline V lookup: CDR1 MNHEY, CDR2 SVGAGI. CDR3 sequence (DNA): TGTGCCAGCAGCCAACGGCCATCGGAGACCCAGTACTTC. Protein sequence: CASSQRPSETQYF.

The chain joins TRBV11-3 to TRBJ2-2, with D tentatively TRBD1 (5 bases). V shed 4 bases and J shed 3 bases, with 9 bases lying between them. This CDR3 spans 14 amino acids. The V gene's germline CDR1 is SGHNT and CDR2 YENEEA. The CDR3 DNA reads as TGTGCCAGCAGCTCAGGGATCGACACCGGGGAGCTGTTTTTT. Protein: CASSSGIDTGELFF.

The chain employs TRBV27 and TRBJ2-7; 7 bases agree with TRBD1. The CDR3 is 14 amino acids. Germline loops: CDR1 MNHEY, CDR2 SMNVEV (reference sequence). The V segment lost 4 bases and the J segment 3 bases; nucleotides outside the gene matches: 6. DNA for the CDR3: TGTGCCAGCAGTTCCCATACAGGGGTCTACGAGCAGTACTTC. This codes for CASSSHTGVYEQYF.

This clone was observed a handful of times. At the DNA level, this CDR3 is encoded by other sequences in the same sample as well. V and J are TRBV18 and TRBJ1-2; no clear D. This CDR3 region has 13 residues. Trimming left V 3 bases short and J 2 bases short, with 7 bases between. Germline CDR1 KGHSH, CDR2 LQKENI. This chain's CDR3 is CASSPTENYGYTF. In DNA, the CDR3 is TGTGCCAGCTCACCGACGGAAAACTATGGCTACACCTTC.

This clone turned up a few times. This same CDR3 is encoded by further DNA sequences in the sample. This chain connects TRBV19 to TRBJ2-7, with D maybe TRBD2 (6 bases). CDR3 length equals 14 residues. CDR1 is LNHDA, CDR2 SQIVND, per germline (reference sequence). The V and J ends lost 4 bases and 3 bases respectively, with 13 bases between them. DNA for the CDR3: TGTGCCAGTAGTAGGCAAGCGGGTGGCTACGAGCAGTACTTC. Translation: CASSRQAGGYEQYF.

V and J are TRBV7-2 and TRBJ2-7; D is unclear. CDR1 is SGHTA and CDR2 is FQGNSA in the germline V gene. V gave up 0 bases and J gave up 0 bases, with 9 bases separating them. CDR3 length: 15 amino acids. CDR3 DNA sequence: TGTGCCAGCAGCTTAGCTGGGTACTACTCCTACGAGCAGTACTTC. It yields the protein CASSLAGYYSYEQYF. The full variable domain, with the rest looked up from reference TRBV7-2 and TRBJ2-7, is GAGVSQSPSNKVTEKGKDVELRCDPISGHTALYWYRQSLGQGLEFLIYFQGNSAPDKSGLPSDRFSAERTGGSVSTLTIQRTQQEDSAVYLCASSLAGYYSYEQYFGPGTRLTVT.

The chain has TRBV5-5 and TRBJ2-7, with TRBD2 matching 8 bases. The CDR3 extends over 17 amino acids. Germline trimming cut 0 bases from V and 3 bases from J; bases unmatched to any gene: 11. Looked up from germline, CDR1 is SGHKS and CDR2 is YYEKEE (reference sequence). CDR3 protein: CASSLAFSGRTYYEQYF. The CDR3 bases are TGTGCCAGCAGCTTGGCCTTCAGCGGGAGAACTTACTACGAGCAGTACTTC.

The chain's CDR3 is CASSSRQGTEYGYTF. The CDR3 nucleotides are TGTGCCAGCAGCTCCAGACAGGGAACCGAGTATGGCTACACCTTC. This chain links TRBV7-9 with TRBJ1-2, with TRBD1 matching over 7 bases. Germline V gene data show CDR1 as SEHNR and CDR2 as FQNEAQ (reference sequence). With V trimmed by 4 bases and J by 5 bases, 10 bases remained unmatched. The CDR3 covers 15 residues.

The chain couples TRBV6-6 to TRBJ2-7; D is unresolved. V was shortened by 9 bases and J by 1 base, with 22 bases between the two germline ends. The CDR3 length is 16 residues. Germline assignment: CDR1 MNHNY and CDR2 SVGAGI (reference sequence). The CDR3 sequence: CASLKGTGQASYEQYF. The DNA for the CDR3 is TGTGCCAGTCTTAAGGGAACCGGCCAAGCTTCCTACGAGCAGTACTTC.

There are many counts of this clone. The gene calls are TRBV28 and TRBJ2-4; D might be TRBD1 (5 bases). This CDR3 has 15 amino acids. The germline gives CDR1 MDHEN, CDR2 SYDVKM. With 6 bases removed from V and 1 base from J, the gap between germline ends came to 13 bases. The CDR3 region is CASSLRVGAKNIQYF. CDR3 DNA: TGTGCCAGCAGCCTCAGGGTTGGGGCCAAAAACATTCAGTACTTC.

This clone came up a few times. The V gene is TRBV5-1, the J gene TRBJ2-5; 8 nucleotides agree with TRBD2. Trimming at V came to 1 base and at J to 1 base, leaving 6 bases not matched to a gene. The CDR3 extends over 16 amino acids. Per germline, CDR1 SGHRS and CDR2 YFSETQ. CDR3 sequence (DNA): TGCGCCAGCAGCTTGTCAGCGGGAGCCCCCCAAGAGACCCAGTACTTC. The encoded protein is CASSLSAGAPQETQYF. Complete variable domain (other parts from reference TRBV5-1 and TRBJ2-5): KAGVTQTPRYLIKTRGQQVTLSCSPISGHRSVSWYQQTPGQGLQFLFEYFSETQRNKGNFPGRFSGRQFSNSRSEMNVSTLELGDSALYLCASSLSAGAPQETQYFGPGTRLLVL.

The chain recombines TRBV7-2 with TRBJ2-1; 10 bases match TRBD2. The junction had 4 bases not matched to a gene; V was cut back by 4 bases and J by 4 bases. CDR3 length: 15 residues. Germline V gene data show CDR1 as SGHTA and CDR2 as FQGNSA. This CDR3 reads CASSSTLAGYNEQFF. The CDR3 DNA is TGTGCCAGCAGCTCTACACTAGCGGGATACAATGAGCAGTTCTTC.

This sequence joins TRBV2 and TRBJ2-7; 12 bases map to TRBD2. Germline V CDR1 and CDR2: SNHLY, FYNNEI. This CDR3 has 18 residues. V gave up 6 bases and J gave up 4 bases; unmatched junction bases: 16. The DNA for the CDR3 is TGTGCCAGCAGACAAGGGGGACTAGCGGGCTCCCAGGGGTACGAGCAGTACTTC. Protein sequence: CASRQGGLAGSQGYEQYF.